This T cell receptor (beta chain) derives from a study of blood T cell repertoires in COVID-19. The repertoire was sequenced with immunoSEQ multiplex PCR; TCRdb's copy has only in-frame clones and lacks some. The sample holds under 300,000 clones, roughly 91% seen once. A single count supports this clone. The J segment lost 5 bases and the V segment lost 0 bases, leaving 3 bases of the junction unmatched. Germline V lookup: CDR1 KGHSY, CDR2 FQNENV. This CDR3 has 15 residues. The chain employs TRBV16 and TRBJ1-4, with 7 bases aligning to TRBD1. This sequence was found in a woman aged 55-75 years who had recovered from COVID-19. The sequenced material came from PBMCs or T cells enriched from blood (not recorded which). CDR3 sequence: CASSQSDRMNEKLFF. Here the CDR3 DNA reads TGTGCCAGCAGCCAATCGGACAGGATGAATGAAAAACTGTTTTTT.